The clone carrying this TCR beta chain appeared a few times. What it recognizes is unknown. The data stem from a study of blood T cells in healthy people across ages. General study results and limits: Investigators treated diversity estimates from one million T cells as underestimates. Because donor CMV status was unknown, expanded clonotype changes were possibly confounded.

Germline CDR1 is SQVTM and CDR2 is ANQGSEA. The trim removed 5 bases at V and 3 bases at J, leaving 10 bases unmatched. This CDR3 has 15 amino acids. A second PCR, run for about 6 to 12 cycles, used a sample-barcoded 5' primer plus a J-beta primer mix. With 12 random nucleotides, a template-switch adaptor tagged each individual cDNA molecule. Each sample provided no less than 2.5 million CDR3-containing paired-end reads. TCRdb reprocessed the 5' RACE reads via MiXCR and lists one record per CDR3 protein. The table lists approximately 690,000 distinct CDR3 sequences, around 54% of them singletons. What was sequenced was blood. The TCR sequence derives from a man between 60 and 75 years old in good health. The chain carries TRBV29-1 and TRBJ2-7; 10 bases map to TRBD2. This CDR3 is CSVKAGGPGYYEQYF. CDR3 in DNA: TGCAGCGTTAAAGCGGGGGGGCCGGGTTACTACGAGCAGTACTTC.